This T cell receptor beta chain was recorded in a study of T cell responses to AZD1222 COVID-19 vaccine. The table came from immunoSEQ multiplex PCR; TCRdb's copy has only in-frame clones and leaves some out. The sample totals about 140,000 clones. Germline V lookup: CDR1 MNHEY, CDR2 SVGAGI. V was trimmed by 8 bases and J by 6 bases, leaving 17 bases between them. The CDR3 contains 14 residues. The source material was peripheral blood. The chain recombines TRBV6-5 with TRBJ1-5; maybe TRBD1 (5 bases). The receptor was derived from an adult in good health. CDR3 nucleotide sequence: TGTGCCAGCGGGTACGGGGGTGTCCGTCAGCCCCAGCATTTT. Its translation is CASGYGGVRQPQHF.